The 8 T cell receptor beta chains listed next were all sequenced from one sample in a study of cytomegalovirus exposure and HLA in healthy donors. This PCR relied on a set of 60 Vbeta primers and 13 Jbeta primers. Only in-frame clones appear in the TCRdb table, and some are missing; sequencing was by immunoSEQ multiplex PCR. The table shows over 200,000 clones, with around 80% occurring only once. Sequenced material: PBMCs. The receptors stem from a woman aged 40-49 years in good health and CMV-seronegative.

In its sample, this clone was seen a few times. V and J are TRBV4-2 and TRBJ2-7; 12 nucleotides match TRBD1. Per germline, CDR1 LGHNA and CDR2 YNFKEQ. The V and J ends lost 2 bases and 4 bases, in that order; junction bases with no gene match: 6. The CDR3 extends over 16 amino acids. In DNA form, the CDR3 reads TGTGCCAGCAGCCAATCGGCGGGACAGGGGGCTTACGAGCAGTACTTC. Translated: CASSQSAGQGAYEQYF.

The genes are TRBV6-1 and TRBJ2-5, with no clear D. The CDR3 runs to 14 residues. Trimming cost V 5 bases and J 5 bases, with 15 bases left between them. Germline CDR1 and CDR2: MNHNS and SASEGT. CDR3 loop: CASSPVIVRETQYF. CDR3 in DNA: TGTGCCAGCAGTCCCGTCATTGTTCGGGAGACCCAGTACTTC.

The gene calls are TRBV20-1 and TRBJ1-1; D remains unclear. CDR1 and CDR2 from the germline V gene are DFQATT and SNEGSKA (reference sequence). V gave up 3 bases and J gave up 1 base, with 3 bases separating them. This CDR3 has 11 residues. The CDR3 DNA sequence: TGCAGTGCTAGCAAGAACACTGAAGCTTTCTTT. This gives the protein CSASKNTEAFF.

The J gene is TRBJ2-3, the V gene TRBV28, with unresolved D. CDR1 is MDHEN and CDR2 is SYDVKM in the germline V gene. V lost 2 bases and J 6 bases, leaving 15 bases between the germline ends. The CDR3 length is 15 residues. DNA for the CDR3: TGTGCCAGCAGTTTAGTCCAGACCTTGGAGGATACGCAGTATTTT. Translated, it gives CASSLVQTLEDTQYF.

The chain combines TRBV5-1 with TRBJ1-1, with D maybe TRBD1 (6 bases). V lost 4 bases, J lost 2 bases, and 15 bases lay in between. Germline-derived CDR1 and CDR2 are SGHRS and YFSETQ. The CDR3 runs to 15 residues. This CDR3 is CASSLAGTPNTEAFF. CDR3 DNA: TGCGCCAGCAGCCTTGCCGGGACACCTAACACTGAAGCTTTCTTT.

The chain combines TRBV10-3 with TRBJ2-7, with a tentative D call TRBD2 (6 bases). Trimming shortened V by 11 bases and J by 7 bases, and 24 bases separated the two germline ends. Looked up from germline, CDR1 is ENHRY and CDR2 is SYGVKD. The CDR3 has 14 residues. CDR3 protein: CASLGGYESGEQYF. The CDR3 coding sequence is TGTGCCTCACTAGGAGGGTATGAGTCGGGTGAGCAGTACTTC.

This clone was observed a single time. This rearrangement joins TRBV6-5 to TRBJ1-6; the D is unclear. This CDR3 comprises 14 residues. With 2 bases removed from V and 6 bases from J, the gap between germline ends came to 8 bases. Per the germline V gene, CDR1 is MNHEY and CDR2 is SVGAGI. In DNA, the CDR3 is TGTGCCAGCAGTTACAATCAGTTTAATTCACCCCTCCACTTT. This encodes CASSYNQFNSPLHF.

As DNA, the CDR3 is TGTGCCAGCAGCTTAGAGGGCGGAAGGCCCTACACCTTC. Residues: CASSLEGGRPYTF. The rearrangement uses TRBV7-3 and TRBJ1-2, with unresolved D. From germline, CDR1 is SGHTA and CDR2 FQGTGA. Deletions cut 2 bases from V and 10 bases from J, with 14 bases between. The CDR3 has 13 residues.